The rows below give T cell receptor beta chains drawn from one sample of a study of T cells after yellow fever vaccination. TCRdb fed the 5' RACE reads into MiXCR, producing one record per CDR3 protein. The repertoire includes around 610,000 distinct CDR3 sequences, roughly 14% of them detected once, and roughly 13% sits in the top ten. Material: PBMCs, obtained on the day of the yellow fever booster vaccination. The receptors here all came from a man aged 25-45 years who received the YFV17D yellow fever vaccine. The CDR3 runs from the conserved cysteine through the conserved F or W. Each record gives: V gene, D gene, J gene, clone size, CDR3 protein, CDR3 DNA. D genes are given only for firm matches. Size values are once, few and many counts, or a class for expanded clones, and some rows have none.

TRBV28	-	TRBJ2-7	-	CASRPRGGSSEQYF	TGTGCCAGCAGACCGCGTGGGGGATCAAGCGAGCAGTACTTC
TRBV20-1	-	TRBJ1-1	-	CSARDRAFF	TGCAGTGCTAGAGATCGGGCTTTCTTT
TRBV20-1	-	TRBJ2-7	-	CSAAPGNYEQYF	TGCAGTGCTGCTCCGGGAAACTACGAGCAGTACTTC
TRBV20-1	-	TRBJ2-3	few	CSVPGGDTQYF	TGCAGTGTCCCCGGAGGGGATACGCAGTATTTT
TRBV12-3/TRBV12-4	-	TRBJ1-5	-	CASSFRGALYSNQPQHF	TGTGCCAGCAGTTTTAGGGGGGCACTCTATAGCAATCAGCCCCAGCATTTT
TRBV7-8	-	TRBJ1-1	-	CASSLGGLVMNTEAFF	TGTGCCAGCAGCTTAGGAGGTTTAGTGATGAACACTGAAGCTTTCTTT
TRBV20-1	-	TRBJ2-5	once	CSAGQKETQYF	TGCAGTGCTGGACAAAAAGAGACCCAGTACTTC
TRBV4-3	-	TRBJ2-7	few	CASSQSDGTGEQYF	TGCGCCAGCAGCCAATCTGACGGGACCGGGGAGCAGTACTTC
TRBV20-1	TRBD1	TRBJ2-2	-	CSAPGQGNTGELFF	TGCAGTGCTCCGGGACAGGGGAACACCGGGGAGCTGTTTTTT
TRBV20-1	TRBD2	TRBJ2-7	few	CSASREGAGEQYF	TGCAGTGCTAGCCGGGAGGGCGCCGGAGAGCAGTACTTC
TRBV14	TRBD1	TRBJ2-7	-	CASSGGQGARYEQYF	TGTGCCAGCAGCGGGGGACAGGGGGCGCGGTACGAGCAGTACTTC
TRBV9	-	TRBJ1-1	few	CASSVGPSNTEAFF	TGTGCCAGCAGCGTAGGGCCCTCGAACACTGAAGCTTTCTTT
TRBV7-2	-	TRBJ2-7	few	CASSLNGGDYEQYF	TGTGCCAGCAGCTTAAACGGTGGGGATTACGAGCAGTACTTC
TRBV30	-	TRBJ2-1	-	CAWSVLRTTYNEQFF	TGTGCCTGGAGTGTATTGCGGACAACCTACAATGAGCAGTTCTTC
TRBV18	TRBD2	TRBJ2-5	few	CASSPVGTTKPQETQYF	TGTGCCAGCTCACCTGTTGGGACTACGAAACCCCAAGAGACCCAGTACTTC
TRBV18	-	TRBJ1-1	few	CASSPLGSNTEAFF	TGTGCCAGCTCACCCCTAGGGAGCAACACTGAAGCTTTCTTT
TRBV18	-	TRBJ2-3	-	CASSRVQDTQYF	TGTGCCAGCTCCAGGGTGCAGGATACGCAGTATTTT
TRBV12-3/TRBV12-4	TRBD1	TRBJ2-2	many	CASSLTGTNTGELFF	TGTGCCAGCAGTTTGACAGGGACGAACACCGGGGAGCTGTTTTTT
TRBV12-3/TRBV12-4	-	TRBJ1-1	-	CASSLDGVNTEAFF	TGTGCCAGCAGTTTGGACGGGGTTAACACTGAAGCTTTCTTT
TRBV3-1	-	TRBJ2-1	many	CASSQDAYNEQFF	TGTGCCAGCAGCCAAGATGCGTACAATGAGCAGTTCTTC
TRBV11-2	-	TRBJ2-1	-	CASSLRTSPNEQFF	TGTGCCAGCAGCTTAAGAACTAGCCCCAATGAGCAGTTCTTC
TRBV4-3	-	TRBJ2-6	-	CASSQDWQVLLSGANVLTF	TGCGCCAGCAGCCAAGATTGGCAGGTCCTGCTCTCTGGGGCCAACGTCCTGACTTTC
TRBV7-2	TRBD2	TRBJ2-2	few	CASSLVGLVDTGELFF	TGTGCCAGCAGCTTAGTAGGACTAGTGGACACCGGGGAGCTGTTTTTT
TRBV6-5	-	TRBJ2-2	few	CASSYPPGELFF	TGTGCCAGCAGTTACCCGCCCGGGGAGCTGTTTTTT
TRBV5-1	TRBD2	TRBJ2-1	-	CASRTSEYNEQFF	TGCGCCAGCAGAACTAGCGAATACAATGAGCAGTTCTTC
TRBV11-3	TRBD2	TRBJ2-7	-	CASSLAREGLNEQYF	TGTGCCAGCAGCTTAGCACGGGAGGGCCTGAACGAGCAGTACTTC
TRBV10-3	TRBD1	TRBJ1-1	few	CATLRGRGKTGNTEAFF	TGTGCCACCCTCAGGGGGCGAGGAAAGACAGGGAACACTGAAGCTTTCTTT
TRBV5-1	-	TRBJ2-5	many	CASSLEGREEETQYF	TGCGCCAGCAGCTTGGAAGGGCGCGAAGAAGAGACCCAGTACTTC
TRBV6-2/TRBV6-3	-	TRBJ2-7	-	CASSSSSGRPMGEQYF	TGTGCCAGCAGTTCCTCTTCGGGACGGCCCATGGGCGAGCAGTACTTC
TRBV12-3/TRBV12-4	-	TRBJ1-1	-	CASSLLKRQDTEAFF	TGTGCCAGCAGTTTACTTAAACGCCAGGATACTGAAGCTTTCTTT
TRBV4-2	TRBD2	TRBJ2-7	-	CASSQDHLGTSEKYEQYF	TGTGCCAGCAGCCAAGATCATCTTGGGACTAGCGAGAAGTACGAGCAGTACTTC
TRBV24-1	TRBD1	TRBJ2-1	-	CATSDSGQEVNEQFF	TGTGCCACCAGTGATTCGGGACAGGAGGTTAATGAGCAGTTCTTC
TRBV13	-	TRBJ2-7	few	CASSRLGVSYEQYF	TGTGCCAGCAGCCGACTAGGGGTGTCCTACGAGCAGTACTTC